The T cell receptor (beta chain) described here comes from a study of blood T cell repertoires in COVID-19 (dated by TCRdb to 2020 to 2021). Describing the broader study: Samples covering the acute and convalescent phases of COVID-19 were provided by collaborators in the United States, Italy and Spain. Where HLA class I and class II types were available, the types were taken from metadata supplied by the sample provider, not from assay-based typing. The material from the prospective study consisted of cDNA or gDNA derived from T cells, B-cell-depleted T cells, or PBMCs. The repertoires were released in a freely available public database intended as a resource for research on the immune response to SARS-CoV-2. Subjects who had been exposed to COVID-19, were actively infected with it, or had recovered from it provided the deeply sampled blood TCRbeta repertoires that made up the dataset. The samples were drawn from two sources: the first 160 participants of the ongoing ImmuneRACE study, and fewer than 1,500 subjects contributed by 6 global collaborators. The sample metadata nearly always contained a de-identified subject ID, COVID-19 status, age in years and sex. Points the paper makes about the study in general: The quantity of clinical and demographic metadata differed by source and by participant and was supplied without curation.

Sequences SEHNR (CDR1) and FQNEAQ (CDR2) are obtained from the germline V gene (reference sequence). The CDR3 spans 13 residues, from the cysteine through the phenylalanine. The retained sequence is limited to the CDR3, 39 bases, with the frame set at the first base. V is cut by 2 bases and J by 4 bases, and the space between the germline ends is 8 bases. About this clone itself: The specificity of this receptor is unknown. Qualities for individual bases were not recorded, and no much larger clone is one base off.

The immunoSEQ Assay, a bias-controlled multiplex PCR, was used to amplify TCRbeta CDR3 regions from genomic DNA. Regarding the original processing steps: The number of nucleated cells in each sample was estimated from the amplification of reference gene primers within the assay. To quantify the absolute abundance of each unique TCRbeta CDR3 rearrangement, sequence reads were collapsed and filtered. For each sample, productive Simpson clonality was calculated as the square root of Simpson's diversity index across productive rearrangements. TCRdb's version of the immuneACCESS table is confined to in-frame rearrangements and falls short of the full clone set. An unresolved V gene accounts for under half of the shortfall where checked; the remainder is of unknown origin. That table is the source of V, J and clone size, and D and trimming were worked out from the DNA. In this sample the table shows about 160,000 clones, approximately 90% of which occur a single time. In total, the top ten clones hold about 2.3% of the sample.

Collaborating institutions collected whole blood in K2EDTA tubes following their own protocols. For TCRbeta analysis, collaborators shipped samples in one of three forms: frozen whole blood, isolated PBMCs, or DNA extracted from either of those sample types. The sequence derives from a man younger than 35 with acute or convalescent COVID-19. The chain is assembled from TRBV7-9 and TRBJ2-5; TRBD2 could be the D gene, as 6 bases match. The sequenced material came from peripheral blood. CDR3 loop: CASSLTGVETQYF. Read as DNA, the sequence is TGTGCCAGCAGCTTAACGGGGGTAGAGACCCAGTACTTC.